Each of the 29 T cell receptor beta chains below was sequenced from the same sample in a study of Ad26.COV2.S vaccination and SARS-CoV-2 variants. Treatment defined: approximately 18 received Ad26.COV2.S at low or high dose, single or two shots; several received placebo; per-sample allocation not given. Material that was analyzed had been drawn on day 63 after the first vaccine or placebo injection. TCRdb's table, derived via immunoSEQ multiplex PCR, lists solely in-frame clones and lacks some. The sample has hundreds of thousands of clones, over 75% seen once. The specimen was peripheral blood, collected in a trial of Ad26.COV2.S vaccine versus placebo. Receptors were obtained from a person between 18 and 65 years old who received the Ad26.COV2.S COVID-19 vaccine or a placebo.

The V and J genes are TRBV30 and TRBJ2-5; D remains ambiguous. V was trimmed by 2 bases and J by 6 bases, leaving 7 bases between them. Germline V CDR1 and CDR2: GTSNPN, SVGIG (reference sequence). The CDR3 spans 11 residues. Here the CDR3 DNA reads TGTGCCTGGAGTCTCCAGAAGACCCAGTACTTC. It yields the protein CAWSLQKTQYF.

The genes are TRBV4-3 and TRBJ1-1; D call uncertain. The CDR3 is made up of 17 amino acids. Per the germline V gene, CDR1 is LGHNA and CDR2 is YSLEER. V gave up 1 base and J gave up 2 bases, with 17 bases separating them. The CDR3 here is CASSQAAPPALNTEAFF. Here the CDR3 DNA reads TGCGCCAGCAGCCAAGCGGCCCCCCCGGCGCTAAACACTGAAGCTTTCTTT.

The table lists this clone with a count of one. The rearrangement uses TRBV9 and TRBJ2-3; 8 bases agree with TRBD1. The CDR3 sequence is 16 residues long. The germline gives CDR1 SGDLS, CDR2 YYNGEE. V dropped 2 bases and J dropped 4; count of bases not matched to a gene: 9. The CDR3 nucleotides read TGTGCCAGCAGCGTTTCAGGGGGCTGGGGGGCAGATACGCAGTATTTT. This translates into CASSVSGGWGADTQYF.

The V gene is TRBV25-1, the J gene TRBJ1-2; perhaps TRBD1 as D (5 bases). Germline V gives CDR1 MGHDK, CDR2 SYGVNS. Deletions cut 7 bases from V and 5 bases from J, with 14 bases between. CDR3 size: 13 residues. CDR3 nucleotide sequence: TGTGCCAGCACCTCAGGGACGGCATATGGCTACACCTTC. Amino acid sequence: CASTSGTAYGYTF.

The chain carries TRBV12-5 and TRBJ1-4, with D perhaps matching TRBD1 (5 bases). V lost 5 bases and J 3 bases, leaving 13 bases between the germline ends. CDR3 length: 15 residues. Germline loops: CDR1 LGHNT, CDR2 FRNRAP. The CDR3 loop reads CASGTRGAANEKLFF. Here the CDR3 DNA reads TGTGCTAGTGGTACTCGGGGCGCGGCTAATGAAAAACTGTTTTTT.

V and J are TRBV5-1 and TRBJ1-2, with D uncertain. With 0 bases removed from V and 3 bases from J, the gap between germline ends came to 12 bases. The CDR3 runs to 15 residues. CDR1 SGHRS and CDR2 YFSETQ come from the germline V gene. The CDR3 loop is CASSLEGIGDYGYTF. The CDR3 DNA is TGCGCCAGCAGCTTGGAGGGTATCGGCGACTATGGCTACACCTTC.

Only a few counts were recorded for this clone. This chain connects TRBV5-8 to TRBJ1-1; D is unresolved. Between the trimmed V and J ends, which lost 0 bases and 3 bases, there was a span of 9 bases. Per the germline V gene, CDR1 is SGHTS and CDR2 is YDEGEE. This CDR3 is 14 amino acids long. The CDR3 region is CASSLDQEDTEAFF. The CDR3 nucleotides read TGTGCCAGCAGCTTGGACCAAGAGGACACTGAAGCTTTCTTT.

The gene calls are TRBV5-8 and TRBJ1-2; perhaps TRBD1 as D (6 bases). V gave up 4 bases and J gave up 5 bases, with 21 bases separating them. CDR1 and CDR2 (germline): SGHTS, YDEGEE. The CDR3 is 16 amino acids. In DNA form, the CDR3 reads TGTGCCAGCAGCCTGACTAGCCCCAGGGGCCGGTATGGCTACACCTTC. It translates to CASSLTSPRGRYGYTF.

CDR3 region: CASSQDSGGLAKNEQFF. DNA of the CDR3: TGTGCCAGCAGCCAAGATAGTGGGGGACTAGCGAAGAATGAGCAGTTCTTC. The V and J genes are TRBV3-1 (or the pseudogene TRBV3-2) and TRBJ2-1; 10 bases agree with TRBD2. Germline-derived CDR1 and CDR2 are LGHDT and YNNKEL (reference sequence). This CDR3 contains 17 residues. V shed 0 bases, J shed 7 bases, and the junction held 9 bases outside the gene matches.

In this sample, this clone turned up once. The DNA for the CDR3 is TGTGCCAGTAGTATCACAGGGGGTGAATATTCACCCCTCCACTTT. This gives the protein CASSITGGEYSPLHF. V usage is TRBV19 and J usage is TRBJ1-6; 8 bases match TRBD1. J was trimmed by 8 bases and V by 3 bases; bases with no gene match: 6. The CDR3 runs 15 residues. The germline gives CDR1 LNHDA, CDR2 SQIVND (reference sequence).

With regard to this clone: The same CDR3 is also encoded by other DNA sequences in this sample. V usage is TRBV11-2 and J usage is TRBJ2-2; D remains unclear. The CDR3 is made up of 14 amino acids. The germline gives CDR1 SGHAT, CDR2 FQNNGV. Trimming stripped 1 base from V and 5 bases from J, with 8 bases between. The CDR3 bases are TGTGCCAGCAGCTTAGGTACCCGAACCGGGGAGCTGTTTTTT. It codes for CASSLGTRTGELFF. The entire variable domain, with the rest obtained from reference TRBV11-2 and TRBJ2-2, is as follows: EAGVAQSPRYKIIEKRQSVAFWCNPISGHATLYWYQQILGQGPKLLIQFQNNGVVDDSQLPKDRFSAERLKGVDSTLKIQPAKLEDSAVYLCASSLGTRTGELFFGEGSRLTVL.

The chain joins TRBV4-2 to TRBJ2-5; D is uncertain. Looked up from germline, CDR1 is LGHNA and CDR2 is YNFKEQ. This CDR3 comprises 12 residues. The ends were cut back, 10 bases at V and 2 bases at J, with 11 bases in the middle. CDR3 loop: CATAWGQETQYF. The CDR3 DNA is TGTGCCACCGCCTGGGGACAAGAGACCCAGTACTTC.

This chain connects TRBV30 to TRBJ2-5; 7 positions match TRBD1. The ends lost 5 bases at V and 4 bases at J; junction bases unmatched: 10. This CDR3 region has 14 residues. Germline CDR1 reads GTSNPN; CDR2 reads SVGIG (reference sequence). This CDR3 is CAWAGTAVRETQYF. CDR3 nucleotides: TGTGCCTGGGCCGGGACAGCAGTACGAGAGACCCAGTACTTC.

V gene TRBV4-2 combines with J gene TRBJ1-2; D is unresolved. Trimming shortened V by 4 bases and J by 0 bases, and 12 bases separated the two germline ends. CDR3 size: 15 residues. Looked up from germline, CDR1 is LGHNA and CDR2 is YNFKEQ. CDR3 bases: TGTGCCAGCAGCCGGGATTTCTCGGCTAACTATGGCTACACCTTC. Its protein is CASSRDFSANYGYTF.

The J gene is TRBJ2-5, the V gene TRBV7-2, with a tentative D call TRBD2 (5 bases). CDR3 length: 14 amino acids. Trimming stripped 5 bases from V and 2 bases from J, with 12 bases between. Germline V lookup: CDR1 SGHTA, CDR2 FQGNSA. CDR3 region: CASSLSSNQETQYF. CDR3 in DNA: TGTGCCAGCAGCCTATCTAGCAATCAAGAGACCCAGTACTTC.

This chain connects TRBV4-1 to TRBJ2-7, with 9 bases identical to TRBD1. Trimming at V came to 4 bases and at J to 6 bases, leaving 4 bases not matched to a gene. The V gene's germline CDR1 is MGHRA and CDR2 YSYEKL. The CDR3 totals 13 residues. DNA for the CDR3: TGCGCCAGCAGCCTCGGGACAGGGAGCGAGCAGTACTTC. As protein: CASSLGTGSEQYF.

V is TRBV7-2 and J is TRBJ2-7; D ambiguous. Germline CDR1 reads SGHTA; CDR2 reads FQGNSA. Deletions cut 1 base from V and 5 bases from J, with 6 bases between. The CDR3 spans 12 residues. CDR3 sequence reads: CASSLVRDEQYF. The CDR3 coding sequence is TGTGCCAGCAGCTTAGTACGGGACGAGCAGTACTTC.

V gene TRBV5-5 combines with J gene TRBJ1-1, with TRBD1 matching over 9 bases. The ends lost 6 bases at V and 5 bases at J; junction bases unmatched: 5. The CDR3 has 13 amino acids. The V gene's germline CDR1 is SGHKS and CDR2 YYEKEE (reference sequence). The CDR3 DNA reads TGTGCCAGCACTATTGACAGGGGGACTGAAGCTTTCTTT. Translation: CASTIDRGTEAFF. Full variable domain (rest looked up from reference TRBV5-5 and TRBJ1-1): DAGVTQSPTHLIKTRGQQVTLRCSPISGHKSVSWYQQVLGQGPQFIFQYYEKEERGRGNFPDRFSARQFPNYSSELNVNALLLGDSALYLCASTIDRGTEAFFGQGTRLTVV.

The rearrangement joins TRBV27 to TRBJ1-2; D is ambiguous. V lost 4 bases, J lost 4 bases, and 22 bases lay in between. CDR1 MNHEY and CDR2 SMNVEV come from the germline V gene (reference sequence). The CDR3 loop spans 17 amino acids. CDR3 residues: CASSSYPGRTNPYGYTF. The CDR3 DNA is TGTGCCAGCAGTTCATACCCTGGCCGGACTAATCCCTATGGCTACACCTTC.

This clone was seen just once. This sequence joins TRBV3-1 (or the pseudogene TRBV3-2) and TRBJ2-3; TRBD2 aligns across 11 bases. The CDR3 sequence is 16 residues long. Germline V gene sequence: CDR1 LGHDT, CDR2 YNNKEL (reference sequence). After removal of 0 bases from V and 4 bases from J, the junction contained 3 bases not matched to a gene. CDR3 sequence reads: CASSQEQLAGADTQYF. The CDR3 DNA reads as TGTGCCAGCAGCCAAGAGCAACTAGCGGGGGCAGATACGCAGTATTTT.

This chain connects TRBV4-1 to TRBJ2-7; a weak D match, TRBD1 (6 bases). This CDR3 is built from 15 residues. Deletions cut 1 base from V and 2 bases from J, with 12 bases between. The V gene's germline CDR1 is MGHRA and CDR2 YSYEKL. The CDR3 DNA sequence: TGCGCCAGCAGCCAAGGGGGAGACAGGCCCTACGAGCAGTACTTC. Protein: CASSQGGDRPYEQYF.

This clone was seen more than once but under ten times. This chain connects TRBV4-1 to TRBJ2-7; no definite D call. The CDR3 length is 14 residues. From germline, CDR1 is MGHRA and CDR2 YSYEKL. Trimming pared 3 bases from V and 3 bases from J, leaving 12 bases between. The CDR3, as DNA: TGCGCCAGCAGCCATGTCCGCAGTAACTACGAGCAGTACTTC. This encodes CASSHVRSNYEQYF.

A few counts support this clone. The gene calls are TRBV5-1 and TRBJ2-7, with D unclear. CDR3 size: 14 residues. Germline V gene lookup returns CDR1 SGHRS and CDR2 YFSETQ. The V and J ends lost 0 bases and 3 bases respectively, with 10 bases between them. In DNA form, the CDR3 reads TGCGCCAGCAGCTTGGGGGCGGTCAACTACGAGCAGTACTTC. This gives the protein CASSLGAVNYEQYF.

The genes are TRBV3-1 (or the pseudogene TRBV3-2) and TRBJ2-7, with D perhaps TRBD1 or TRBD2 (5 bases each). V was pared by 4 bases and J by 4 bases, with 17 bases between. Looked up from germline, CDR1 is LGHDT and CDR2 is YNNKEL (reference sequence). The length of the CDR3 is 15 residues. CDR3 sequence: CASSPLTATGYEQYF. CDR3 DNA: TGTGCCAGCAGCCCCCTGACAGCGACGGGATACGAGCAGTACTTC.

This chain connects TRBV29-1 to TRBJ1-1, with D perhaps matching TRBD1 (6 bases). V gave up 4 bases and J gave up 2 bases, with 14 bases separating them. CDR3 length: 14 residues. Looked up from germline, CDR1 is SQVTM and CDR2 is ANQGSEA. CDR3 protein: CSVVGQGHNTEAFF. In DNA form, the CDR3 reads TGCAGCGTTGTGGGTCAGGGACATAACACTGAAGCTTTCTTT.

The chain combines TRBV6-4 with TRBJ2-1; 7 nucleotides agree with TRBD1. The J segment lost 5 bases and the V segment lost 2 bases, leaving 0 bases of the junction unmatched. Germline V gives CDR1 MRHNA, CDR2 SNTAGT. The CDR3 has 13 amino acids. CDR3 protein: CASSDRGHNEQFF. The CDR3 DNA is TGTGCCAGCAGTGACAGGGGGCACAATGAGCAGTTCTTC.

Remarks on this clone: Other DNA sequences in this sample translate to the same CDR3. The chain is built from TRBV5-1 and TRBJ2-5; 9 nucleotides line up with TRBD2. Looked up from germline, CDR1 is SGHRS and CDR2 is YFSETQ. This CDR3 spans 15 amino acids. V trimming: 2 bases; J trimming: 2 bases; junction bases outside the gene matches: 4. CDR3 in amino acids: CASSFSGGPQETQYF. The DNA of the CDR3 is TGCGCCAGCAGCTTTAGCGGGGGACCACAAGAGACCCAGTACTTC.

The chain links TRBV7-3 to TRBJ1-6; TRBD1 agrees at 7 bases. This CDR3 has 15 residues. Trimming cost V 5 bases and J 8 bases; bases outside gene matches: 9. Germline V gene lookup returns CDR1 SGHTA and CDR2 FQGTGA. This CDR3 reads CASSLRQGWDSPLHF. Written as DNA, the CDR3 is TGTGCCAGCAGCCTTAGACAGGGCTGGGATTCACCCCTCCACTTT. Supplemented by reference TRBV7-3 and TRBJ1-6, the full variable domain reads GAGVSQTPSNKVTEKGKYVELRCDPISGHTALYWYRQSLGQGPEFLIYFQGTGAADDSGLPNDRFFAVRPEGSVSTLKIQRTERGDSAVYLCASSLRQGWDSPLHFGNGTRLTVT.

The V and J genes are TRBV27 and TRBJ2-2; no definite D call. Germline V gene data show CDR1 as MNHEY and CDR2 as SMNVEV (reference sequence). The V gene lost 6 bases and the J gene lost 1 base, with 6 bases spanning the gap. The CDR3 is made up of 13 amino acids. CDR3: CASRAKNTGELFF. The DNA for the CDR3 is TGTGCCAGCAGGGCCAAGAACACCGGGGAGCTGTTTTTT.